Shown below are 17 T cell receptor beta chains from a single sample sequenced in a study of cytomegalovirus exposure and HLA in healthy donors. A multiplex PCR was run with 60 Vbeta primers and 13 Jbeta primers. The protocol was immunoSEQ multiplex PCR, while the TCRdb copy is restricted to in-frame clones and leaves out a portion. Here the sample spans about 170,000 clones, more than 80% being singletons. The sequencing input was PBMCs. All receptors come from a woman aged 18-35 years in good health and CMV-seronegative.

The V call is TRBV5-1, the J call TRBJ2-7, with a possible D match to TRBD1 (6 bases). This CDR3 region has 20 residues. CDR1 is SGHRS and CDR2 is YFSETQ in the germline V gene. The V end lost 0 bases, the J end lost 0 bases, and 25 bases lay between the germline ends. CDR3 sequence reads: CASSLGFYRVPNKSSYEQYF. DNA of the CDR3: TGCGCCAGCAGCTTGGGATTCTACAGGGTCCCGAACAAAAGCTCCTACGAGCAGTACTTC.

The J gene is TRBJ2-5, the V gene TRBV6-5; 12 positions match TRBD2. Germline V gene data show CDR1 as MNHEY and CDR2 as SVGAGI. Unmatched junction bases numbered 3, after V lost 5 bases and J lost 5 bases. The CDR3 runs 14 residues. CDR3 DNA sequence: TGTGCCAGCAGTAGGACTAGCGGGAAGGAGACCCAGTACTTC. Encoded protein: CASSRTSGKETQYF.

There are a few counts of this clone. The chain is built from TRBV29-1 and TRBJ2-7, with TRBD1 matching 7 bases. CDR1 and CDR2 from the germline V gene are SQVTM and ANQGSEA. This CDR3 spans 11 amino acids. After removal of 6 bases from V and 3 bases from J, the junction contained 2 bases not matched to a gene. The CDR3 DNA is TGCAGCGTAAACAGGGGCTACGAGCAGTACTTC. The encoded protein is CSVNRGYEQYF.

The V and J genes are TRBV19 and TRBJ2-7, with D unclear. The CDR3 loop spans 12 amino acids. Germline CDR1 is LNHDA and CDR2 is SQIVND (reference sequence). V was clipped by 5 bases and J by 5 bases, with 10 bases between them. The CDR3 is CASSSLGDEQYF. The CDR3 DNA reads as TGTGCCAGTAGTTCCCTAGGAGACGAGCAGTACTTC.

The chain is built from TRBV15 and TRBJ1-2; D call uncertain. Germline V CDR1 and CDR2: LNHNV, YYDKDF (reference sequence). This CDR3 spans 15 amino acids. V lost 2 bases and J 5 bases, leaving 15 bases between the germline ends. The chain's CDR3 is CATSRNLRVVYGYTF. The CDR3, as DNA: TGTGCCACCAGCAGAAACCTGCGGGTCGTATATGGCTACACCTTC. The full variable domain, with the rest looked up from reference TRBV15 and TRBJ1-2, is DAMVIQNPRYQVTQFGKPVTLSCSQTLNHNVMYWYQQKSSQAPKLLFHYYDKDFNNEADTPDNFQSRRPNTSFCFLDIRSPGLGDTAMYLCATSRNLRVVYGYTFGSGTRLTVV.

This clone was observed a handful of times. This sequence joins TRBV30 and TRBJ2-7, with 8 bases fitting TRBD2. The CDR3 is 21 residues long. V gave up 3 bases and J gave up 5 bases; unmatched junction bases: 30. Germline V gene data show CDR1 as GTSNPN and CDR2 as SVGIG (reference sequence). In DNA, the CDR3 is TGTGCCTGGAGGCGCAACCCCCTCCCGATCGGCGGGAGGTGGGCTCGCGACGAGCAGTACTTC. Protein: CAWRRNPLPIGGRWARDEQYF.

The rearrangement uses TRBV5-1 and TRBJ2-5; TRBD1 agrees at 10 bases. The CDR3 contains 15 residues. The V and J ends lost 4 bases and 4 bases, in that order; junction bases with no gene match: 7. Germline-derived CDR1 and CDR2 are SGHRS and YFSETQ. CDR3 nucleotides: TGCGCCAGCAGCCCAGCAGGACAGGGGGGAGAGACCCAGTACTTC. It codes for CASSPAGQGGETQYF.

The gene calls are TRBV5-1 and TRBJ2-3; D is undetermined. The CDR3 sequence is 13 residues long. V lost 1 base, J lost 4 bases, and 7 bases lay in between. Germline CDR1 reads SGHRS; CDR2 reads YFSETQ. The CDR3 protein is CASSLRVADTQYF. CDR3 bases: TGCGCCAGCAGCTTGCGGGTAGCAGATACGCAGTATTTT.

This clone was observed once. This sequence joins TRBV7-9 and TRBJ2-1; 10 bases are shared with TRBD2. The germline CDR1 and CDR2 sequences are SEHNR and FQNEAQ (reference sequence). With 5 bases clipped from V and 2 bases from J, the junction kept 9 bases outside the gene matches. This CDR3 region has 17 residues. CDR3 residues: CASSDNPGLATYNEQFF. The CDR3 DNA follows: TGTGCCAGCAGCGATAATCCGGGACTAGCGACCTACAATGAGCAGTTCTTC.

The CDR3 region is CATKRGQTEAFF. The CDR3 bases are TGTGCCACGAAAAGGGGTCAAACTGAAGCTTTCTTT. The chain carries TRBV6-5 and TRBJ1-1; D possibly corresponds to TRBD1 (5 bases). V was shortened by 10 bases and J by 5 bases, with 14 bases between the two germline ends. The CDR3 is 12 residues long. CDR1 and CDR2 from the germline V gene are MNHEY and SVGAGI.

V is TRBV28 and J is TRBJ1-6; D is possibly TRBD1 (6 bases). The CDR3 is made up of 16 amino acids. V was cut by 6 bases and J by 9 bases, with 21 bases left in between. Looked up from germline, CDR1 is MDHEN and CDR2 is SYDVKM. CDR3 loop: CASSLRLTGLSSPLHF. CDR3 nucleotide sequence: TGTGCCAGCAGCCTCCGTCTGACAGGTCTCAGTTCACCCCTCCACTTT.

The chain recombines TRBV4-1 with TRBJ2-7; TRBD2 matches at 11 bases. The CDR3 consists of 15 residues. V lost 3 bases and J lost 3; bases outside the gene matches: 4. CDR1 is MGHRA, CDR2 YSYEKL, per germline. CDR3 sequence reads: CASSQFTSGSYEQYF. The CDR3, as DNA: TGCGCCAGCAGCCAGTTCACTAGCGGGAGCTACGAGCAGTACTTC.

CDR3 nucleotide sequence: TGCGCCAGCAGCCAGCGAATGGGTTCTAGCGGGAACGGGGAGCAGTACTTC. Encoded protein: CASSQRMGSSGNGEQYF. V and J are TRBV4-3 and TRBJ2-7; 9 nucleotides align to TRBD2. This CDR3 region has 17 residues. Germline V CDR1 and CDR2: LGHNA, YSLEER. V dropped 3 bases and J dropped 7; count of bases not matched to a gene: 16.

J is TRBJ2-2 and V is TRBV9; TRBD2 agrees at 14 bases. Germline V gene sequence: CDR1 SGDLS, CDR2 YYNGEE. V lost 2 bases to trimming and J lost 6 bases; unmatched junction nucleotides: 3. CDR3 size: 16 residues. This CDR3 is CASSVTSGRVAGELFF. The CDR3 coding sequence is TGTGCCAGCAGCGTGACTAGCGGGAGGGTGGCCGGGGAGCTGTTTTTT. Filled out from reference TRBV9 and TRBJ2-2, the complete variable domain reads DSGVTQTPKHLITATGQRVTLRCSPRSGDLSVYWYQQSLDQGLQFLIQYYNGEERAKGNILERFSAQQFPDLHSELNLSSLELGDSALYFCASSVTSGRVAGELFFGEGSRLTVL.

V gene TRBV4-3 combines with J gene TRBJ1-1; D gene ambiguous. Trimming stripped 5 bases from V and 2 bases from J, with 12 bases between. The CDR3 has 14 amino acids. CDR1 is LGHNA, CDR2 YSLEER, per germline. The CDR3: CASSYAADNTEAFF. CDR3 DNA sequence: TGCGCCAGCAGCTACGCGGCAGATAACACTGAAGCTTTCTTT.

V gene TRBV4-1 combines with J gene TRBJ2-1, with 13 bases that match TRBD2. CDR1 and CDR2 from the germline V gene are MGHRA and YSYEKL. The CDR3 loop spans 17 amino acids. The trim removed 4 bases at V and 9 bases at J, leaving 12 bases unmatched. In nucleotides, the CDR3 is TGCGCCAGCAGCCCGCTGCCACTAGCGGGAGGGCCCGGTGAGCAGTTCTTC. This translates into CASSPLPLAGGPGEQFF.

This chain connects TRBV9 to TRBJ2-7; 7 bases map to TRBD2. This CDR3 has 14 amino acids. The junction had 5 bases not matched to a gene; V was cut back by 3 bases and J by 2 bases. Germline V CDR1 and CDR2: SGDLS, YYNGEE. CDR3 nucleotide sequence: TGTGCCAGCAGCGGCGGGAGTCGCCCCTACGAGCAGTACTTC. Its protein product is CASSGGSRPYEQYF.